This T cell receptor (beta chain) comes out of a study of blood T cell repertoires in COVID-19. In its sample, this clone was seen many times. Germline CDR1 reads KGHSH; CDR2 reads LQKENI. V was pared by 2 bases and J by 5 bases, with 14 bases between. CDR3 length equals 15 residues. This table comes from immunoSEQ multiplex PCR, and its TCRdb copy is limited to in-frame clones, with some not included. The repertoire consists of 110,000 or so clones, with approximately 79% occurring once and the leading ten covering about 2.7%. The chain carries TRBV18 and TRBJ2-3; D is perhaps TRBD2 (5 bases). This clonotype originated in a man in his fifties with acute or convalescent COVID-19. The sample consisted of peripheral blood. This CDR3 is CASSPRGSPGDTQYF. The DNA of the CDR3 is TGTGCCAGCTCACCAAGAGGGTCCCCGGGAGATACGCAGTATTTT.